These 25 T cell receptor beta chains were sequenced from one sample in a study of CD8 T cells in Susac syndrome. When the RNA was reverse transcribed, random hexamers were used with an input of about 0.45 to 1 ug. TCRdb recomputed calls from the immunoSEQ multiplex PCR reads with MiXCR, one row per CDR3 protein. The sample has 150,000 to 200,000 distinct CDR3 sequences; around 90% are singletons. Sequencing was performed on CD4+ T cells from PBMCs. These receptors were taken from a human donor in good health.

The chain joins TRBV19 to TRBJ1-5; D uncertain. CDR1 is LNHDA, CDR2 SQIVND, per germline (reference sequence). Between the trimmed V and J ends, which lost 1 base and 4 bases, there was a span of 5 bases. This CDR3 has 13 residues. The chain's CDR3 is CASSIVGNQPQHF. DNA of the CDR3: TGTGCCAGTAGTATAGTTGGGAATCAGCCCCAGCATTTT.

This rearrangement joins TRBV12-3 or TRBV12-4 to TRBJ1-2; D is uncertain. The V end was cut by 1 base, the J end by 13 bases, with 10 bases between. The CDR3 runs 11 residues. The DNA of the CDR3 is TGTGCCAGCAGTTTAGGACATCCCCTCACCTTC. Encoded protein: CASSLGHPLTF.

This chain connects TRBV28 to TRBJ2-1; D gene unclear. The CDR3 consists of 16 residues. CDR1 MDHEN and CDR2 SYDVKM come from the germline V gene. Trimming removed 5 bases from V and 5 bases from J, with 19 bases in between. CDR3 loop: CASSPPRAGVHNEQFF. The CDR3 DNA follows: TGTGCCAGCAGTCCCCCCCGGGCTGGGGTCCACAATGAGCAGTTCTTC.

The rearrangement links TRBV12-3 or TRBV12-4 to TRBJ2-7; 10 bases align to TRBD1. The CDR3 loop spans 14 amino acids. V trimming: 7 bases; J trimming: 3 bases; junction bases outside the gene matches: 6. The DNA for the CDR3 is TGTGCCAGCATTGGGACAGGGGAGAACTACGAGCAGTACTTC. Protein: CASIGTGENYEQYF.

The chain links TRBV19 to TRBJ1-1; D remains ambiguous. Germline lookup yields CDR1 LNHDA and CDR2 SQIVND (reference sequence). The CDR3 consists of 18 residues. V was clipped by 0 bases and J by 3 bases, with 20 bases between them. Written as DNA, the CDR3 is TGTGCCAGTAGTATAGATAGTACGTTTGTCCGGGAGGACACTGAAGCTTTCTTT. Its translation: CASSIDSTFVREDTEAFF.

This chain uses TRBV11-2 with TRBJ2-1; the D gene could be TRBD1 or TRBD2 (5 bases each). Germline V lookup: CDR1 SGHAT, CDR2 FQNNGV. The V gene lost 7 bases and the J gene lost 7 bases, with 23 bases spanning the gap. The CDR3 length is 16 residues. CDR3 coding DNA: TGTGCCAGCACCCCCCTGCGAGAAAAGGGGACGAATGAGCAGTTCTTC. This codes for CASTPLREKGTNEQFF.

The chain combines TRBV4-3 with TRBJ2-1, with 10 positions matching TRBD2. The junction had 5 bases not matched to a gene; V was cut back by 1 base and J by 5 bases. Germline CDR1 and CDR2: LGHNA and YSLEER. The CDR3 runs 16 residues. The CDR3 protein is CASSQGAGGPNNEQFF. Here the CDR3 DNA reads TGCGCCAGCAGCCAAGGAGCGGGGGGGCCAAACAATGAGCAGTTCTTC.

V is TRBV6-2 or TRBV6-3 and J is TRBJ2-5; 9 bases are shared with TRBD2. Per the germline V gene, CDR1 is MNHEY and CDR2 is SVGEGT. The CDR3 contains 17 residues. J gave up 4 bases and V 2 bases, and 11 bases lay outside the gene matches. The CDR3 bases are TGTGCCAGCAGTTACGAAGCGGGGGGTGGCCAACGAGAGACCCAGTACTTC. Amino acids: CASSYEAGGGQRETQYF.

This rearrangement joins TRBV6-6 to TRBJ2-7; D gene uncertain. Trimming left V 2 bases short and J 3 bases short, with 14 bases between. Germline-derived CDR1 and CDR2 are MNHNY and SVGAGI (reference sequence). The CDR3 covers 15 residues. CDR3 in amino acids: CASSYTADLYYEQYF. The CDR3 bases are TGTGCCAGCAGTTACACGGCAGACTTATACTACGAGCAGTACTTC.

J is TRBJ2-3 and V is TRBV20-1; D might be TRBD2 (5 bases). This CDR3 region has 14 residues. The germline V and J ends were trimmed by 4 bases and 0 bases, with 11 bases remaining between them. Germline V CDR1 and CDR2: DFQATT, SNEGSKA (reference sequence). The CDR3 nucleotides read TGCAGTGCTATTTTAGCGTTGAGCACAGATACGCAGTATTTT. It specifies CSAILALSTDTQYF.

The chain combines TRBV6-6 with TRBJ2-5; 7 bases are shared with TRBD1. Trimming took 6 bases from V and 2 from J; bases not matched to a gene: 6. Germline V lookup: CDR1 MNHNY, CDR2 SVGAGI (reference sequence). This CDR3 is built from 14 residues. CDR3 residues: CASSRDSAQETQYF. CDR3 bases: TGTGCCAGCAGCCGGGACAGCGCGCAAGAGACCCAGTACTTC.

CDR3 bases: TGTGCCACCAGCAGAGAAAGGGCCGGGGTCACTGAAGCTTTCTTT. Amino acids: CATSRERAGVTEAFF. The rearrangement links TRBV15 to TRBJ1-1; D gene uncertain. Trimming cost V 0 bases and J 4 bases, with 12 bases left between them. Germline-derived CDR1 and CDR2 are LNHNV and YYDKDF (reference sequence). There are 15 residues in the CDR3.

The chain carries TRBV5-1 and TRBJ2-5; TRBD1 matches 8 bases. Germline trimming cut 0 bases from V and 3 bases from J; bases unmatched to any gene: 4. CDR1 SGHRS and CDR2 YFSETQ come from the germline V gene. This CDR3 region has 15 residues. As DNA, the CDR3 is TGCGCCAGCAGCTTGGCCGGGACAGGCGAAGAGACCCAGTACTTC. Translated, it gives CASSLAGTGEETQYF.

The rearrangement joins TRBV5-1 to TRBJ1-1; D not resolved. The CDR3 extends over 17 amino acids. Germline CDR1 is SGHRS and CDR2 is YFSETQ. Trimming removed 7 bases from V and 6 bases from J, with 28 bases in between. CDR3 coding DNA: TGCGCCAGCGGATCAGGACCCGGCCAAGGCTTTCCACCTGAAGCTTTCTTT. Amino acids: CASGSGPGQGFPPEAFF.

The rearrangement joins TRBV15 to TRBJ2-2, with 7 bases that match TRBD2. Losses at the gene ends were 2 bases for V and 5 bases for J; bases not matched to a gene: 8. CDR1 is LNHNV and CDR2 is YYDKDF in the germline V gene (reference sequence). This CDR3 has 16 amino acids. The CDR3 sequence is CATSRPTGTTTGELFF. The CDR3 coding sequence is TGTGCCACCAGCAGACCTACCGGGACTACAACCGGGGAGCTGTTTTTT.

The chain uses TRBV3-1 and TRBJ2-3; TRBD2 matches at 13 bases. J lost 4 bases, V lost 5 bases, and 9 bases had no gene match. Germline V gene sequence: CDR1 LGHDT, CDR2 YNNKEL (reference sequence). This CDR3 has 17 amino acids. DNA for the CDR3: TGTGCCAGCAGCGCTACTAGCGGGAGGGATTTCCCAGATACGCAGTATTTT. Its protein is CASSATSGRDFPDTQYF.

The rearrangement uses TRBV18 and TRBJ1-1; D unresolved. This CDR3 is 12 amino acids long. Germline V gene sequence: CDR1 KGHSH, CDR2 LQKENI. With 3 bases removed from V and 8 bases from J, the gap between germline ends came to 10 bases. CDR3 residues: CASSPGPGEAFF. The CDR3 DNA reads as TGTGCCAGCTCACCGGGTCCCGGAGAAGCTTTCTTT. Looking up the rest from reference TRBV18 and TRBJ1-1 gives the full variable domain: NAGVMQNPRHLVRRRGQEARLRCSPMKGHSHVYWYRQLPEEGLKFMVYLQKENIIDESGMPKERFSAEFPKEGPSILRIQQVVRGDSAAYFCASSPGPGEAFFGQGTRLTVV.

The rearrangement joins TRBV7-9 to TRBJ1-3; D gene unclear. V lost 11 bases and J lost 3, with 14 bases in between. CDR1 SEHNR and CDR2 FQNEAQ come from the germline V gene (reference sequence). The CDR3 length is 13 residues. The CDR3 DNA reads as TGTGCCCCCAACCGAGCTCGTGGAAACACCATATATTTT. It is translated as CAPNRARGNTIYF.

V is TRBV6-1 and J is TRBJ2-3; TRBD2 matches 9 bases. The V gene end was trimmed by 5 bases and the J gene end by 0 bases; junction bases not matched to a gene: 6. Germline assignment: CDR1 MNHNS and CDR2 SASEGT. The CDR3 contains 16 residues. The CDR3 here is CASSRLAGLSTDTQYF. CDR3 coding DNA: TGTGCCAGCAGTCGTCTAGCGGGACTTAGCACAGATACGCAGTATTTT.

The J gene is TRBJ1-2, the V gene TRBV24-1, with D possibly matching TRBD1 (5 bases). The V gene lost 4 bases and the J gene lost 1 base, with 9 bases spanning the gap. CDR1 is KGHDR and CDR2 is SFDVKD in the germline V gene. The CDR3 covers 14 residues. This CDR3 reads CATSDPDINYGYTF. CDR3 nucleotides: TGTGCCACCAGTGACCCGGACATTAACTATGGCTACACCTTC.

The rearrangement links TRBV29-1 to TRBJ2-1, with D perhaps matching TRBD1 (6 bases). V was pared by 3 bases and J by 1 base, with 16 bases between. The CDR3 length is 16 residues. CDR1 and CDR2 (germline): SQVTM, ANQGSEA. As DNA, the CDR3 is TGCAGCGTTGAGCACAATTCAGGGGAATCCTACAATGAGCAGTTCTTC. Translated, it gives CSVEHNSGESYNEQFF.

The genes are TRBV6-5 and TRBJ2-7; 8 bases are a match to TRBD2. Per the germline V gene, CDR1 is MNHEY and CDR2 is SVGAGI. This CDR3 region has 14 residues. Trimming at V came to 6 bases and at J to 3 bases, leaving 7 bases not matched to a gene. The CDR3: CASRSSGRGYEQYF. In DNA, the CDR3 is TGTGCCAGCAGGTCCTCCGGGAGGGGCTACGAGCAGTACTTC.

CDR3 sequence (DNA): TGTGCCAGCAGTGCCCGCAATACGCAGTATTTT. Protein: CASSARNTQYF. V is TRBV6-1 and J is TRBJ2-3, with D hard to call. The CDR3 extends over 11 amino acids. The V gene's germline CDR1 is MNHNS and CDR2 SASEGT. V dropped 4 bases and J dropped 7 bases, with 6 bases sitting between them.

The rearrangement links TRBV29-1 to TRBJ2-5; 7 bases map to TRBD1. V shed 8 bases and J 4 bases; nucleotides not matched to a gene: 4. The germline V gene encodes CDR1 SQVTM and CDR2 ANQGSEA. CDR3 length: 11 residues. CDR3 region: CSLGQLETQYF. The CDR3 DNA follows: TGCAGCTTGGGACAGTTAGAGACCCAGTACTTC. The whole variable domain, filled in from reference TRBV29-1 and TRBJ2-5, reads SAVISQKPSRDICQRGTSLTIQCQVDSQVTMMFWYRQQPGQSLTLIATANQGSEATYESGFVIDKFPISRPNLTFSTLTVSNMSPEDSSIYLCSLGQLETQYFGPGTRLLVL.

The genes are TRBV5-4 and TRBJ2-2; no clear D. Germline V CDR1 and CDR2: SGHNT, YYREEE (reference sequence). V lost 1 base, J lost 4 bases, and 11 bases lay in between. The CDR3 covers 15 residues. The chain's CDR3 is CASSLNGGATGELFF. In nucleotides, the CDR3 is TGTGCCAGCAGCTTGAATGGTGGAGCCACCGGGGAGCTGTTTTTT.